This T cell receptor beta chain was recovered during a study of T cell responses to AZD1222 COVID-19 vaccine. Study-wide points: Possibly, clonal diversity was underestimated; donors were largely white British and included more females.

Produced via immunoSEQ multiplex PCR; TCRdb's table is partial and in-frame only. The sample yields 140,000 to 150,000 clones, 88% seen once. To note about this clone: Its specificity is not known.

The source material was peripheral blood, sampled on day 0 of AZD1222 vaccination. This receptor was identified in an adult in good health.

In DNA form, the CDR3 reads TGTGCCAGCAGCCAAGTTGCAGGTTTTTATGGCTACACCTTC. Its protein product is CASSQVAGFYGYTF. The V call is TRBV3-1 (or the pseudogene TRBV3-2), the J call TRBJ1-2; D call uncertain. Trimming shortened V by 1 base and J by 5 bases, and 11 bases separated the two germline ends. CDR3 length equals 14 residues. Germline assignment: CDR1 LGHDT and CDR2 YNNKEL (reference sequence).